The rows below give T cell receptor beta chains drawn from one sample of a study of cytomegalovirus exposure and HLA in healthy donors. Clones were read by immunoSEQ multiplex PCR, and TCRdb kept only the in-frame ones, dropping some. The sample shows 110,000 to 150,000 clones, roughly four fifths of them seen only once. The sample comprised PBMCs. Every receptor here comes from a male donor in good health and CMV-seronegative. The CDR3 runs from the conserved cysteine through the conserved F or W. A D gene is named only where the DNA matches it firmly. The size field is filled for only some rows; it gives once, few, many or a size class.

- | TRBJ2-5 | TRBD1 | 16 | TRBV9 | CASTKTGTGDWETQYF | TGTGCCAGCACCAAAACCGGGACAGGAGATTGGGAGACCCAGTACTTC
- | TRBJ2-1 | - | 15 | TRBV7-3 | CASSQGALGYNEQFF | TGTGCCAGCAGCCAAGGGGCCCTTGGGTACAATGAGCAGTTCTTC
- | TRBJ1-5 | - | 15 | TRBV5-8 | CASSRRGGGNQPQHF | TGTGCCAGCAGCCGCAGAGGGGGGGGCAATCAGCCCCAGCATTTT
- | TRBJ2-2 | - | 13 | TRBV9 | CASSVDLSGELFF | TGTGCCAGCAGCGTAGATCTGAGCGGGGAGCTGTTTTTT
once | TRBJ1-3 | - | 19 | TRBV5-1 | CASSLSFLSGHSIGNTIYF | TGCGCCAGCAGCTTGTCGTTTTTATCGGGACACAGTATCGGAAACACCATATATTTT
- | TRBJ2-5 | TRBD2 | 15 | TRBV11-3 | CASSLGTSGRETQYF | TGTGCCAGCAGCTTGGGGACTAGCGGAAGAGAGACCCAGTACTTC
- | TRBJ1-2 | TRBD1 | 15 | TRBV4-1 | CASSQDRGRGYGYTF | TGCGCCAGCAGCCAAGACAGGGGGCGCGGATATGGCTACACCTTC
- | TRBJ1-1 | TRBD1 | 16 | TRBV19 | CASSMYGQGGGTEAFF | TGTGCCAGTAGTATGTACGGACAGGGGGGAGGCACTGAAGCTTTCTTT
- | TRBJ2-7 | TRBD1 | 14 | TRBV25-1 | CASSLQGLSYEQYF | TGTGCCAGCAGCCTACAGGGGCTCTCCTACGAGCAGTACTTC
- | TRBJ2-2 | - | 16 | TRBV27 | CASSFRVGGNTGELFF | TGTGCCAGCAGTTTCCGCGTCGGGGGGAACACCGGGGAGCTGTTTTTT
- | TRBJ1-6 | - | 16 | TRBV18 | CASSPRTERSNSPLHF | TGTGCCAGCTCTCCCCGGACGGAGCGGAGTAATTCACCCCTCCACTTT
- | TRBJ2-3 | - | 14 | TRBV6-5 | CASGRGTMTDTQYF | TGTGCCAGCGGTAGGGGCACAATGACAGATACGCAGTATTTT
- | TRBJ2-2 | - | 16 | TRBV30 | CAWSNERTTNTGELFF | TGTGCCTGGAGTAACGAGCGGACGACGAACACCGGGGAGCTGTTTTTT
- | TRBJ2-4 | - | 14 | TRBV13 | CASSKRGGGNIQYF | TGTGCCAGCAGCAAGAGGGGGGGTGGGAACATTCAGTACTTC
- | TRBJ2-5 | TRBD2 | 16 | TRBV29-1 | CSVAPRGTSGSETQYF | TGCAGCGTGGCCCCGCGGGGGACTAGCGGGTCGGAGACCCAGTACTTC
- | TRBJ1-5 | TRBD1 | 16 | TRBV27 | CASSGLDRGMNQPQHF | TGTGCCAGCAGTGGACTCGACAGGGGTATGAATCAGCCCCAGCATTTT
- | TRBJ2-6 | - | 18 | TRBV25-1 | CASRRGGRAPREANVLTF | TGTGCCAGCAGGAGGGGGGGCAGGGCCCCCCGGGAGGCCAACGTCCTGACTTTC
few | TRBJ2-2 | TRBD1 | 15 | TRBV11-1 | CASSLGQARTGELFF | TGTGCCAGCAGCTTGGGACAGGCGCGGACCGGGGAGCTGTTTTTT
- | TRBJ2-3 | TRBD2 | 15 | TRBV14 | CASSPLAGRGDTQYF | TGTGCCAGCAGCCCGCTAGCGGGAAGAGGGGATACGCAGTATTTT
once | TRBJ2-2 | - | 13 | TRBV7-6 | CASSLRGPGELFF | TGTGCCAGCAGCTTAAGGGGCCCCGGGGAGCTGTTTTTT
- | TRBJ1-2 | - | 12 | TRBV19 | CASSPTYYGYTF | TGTGCCAGTAGCCCAACATACTATGGCTACACCTTC
- | TRBJ2-3 | TRBD1 | 16 | TRBV7-9 | CASSLPHRGGTDTQYF | TGTGCCAGCAGCTTACCTCACAGGGGTGGGACAGATACGCAGTATTTT
- | TRBJ1-1 | - | 13 | TRBV6-5 | CASSPTVNTEAFF | TGTGCCAGCAGTCCTACAGTGAACACTGAAGCTTTCTTT
- | TRBJ2-3 | TRBD2 | 15 | TRBV11-3 | CASSALAGRTDTQYF | TGTGCCAGCAGCGCTCTAGCGGGACGCACAGATACGCAGTATTTT
few | TRBJ2-7 | - | 14 | TRBV11-2 | CASSLVSSAYEQYF | TGTGCCAGCAGCTTAGTGAGTAGCGCATACGAGCAGTACTTC
- | TRBJ2-1 | TRBD1 | 18 | TRBV27 | CASTWTGGYSLAPNEQFF | TGTGCCAGCACCTGGACAGGGGGTTATTCACTAGCCCCCAATGAGCAGTTCTTC
- | TRBJ1-3 | TRBD1 | 14 | TRBV30 | CAWSYADRGNTIYF | TGTGCCTGGAGCTACGCTGACAGGGGTAACACCATATATTTT
- | TRBJ1-2 | - | 13 | TRBV6-1 | CASSEGGRRGYTF | TGTGCCAGCAGTGAGGGGGGTCGTAGGGGCTACACCTTC
- | TRBJ2-1 | - | 20 | TRBV7-6 | CASSLASSRRSISSYNEQFF | TGTGCCAGCAGCTTAGCTTCGTCTCGTCGATCGATCAGCTCCTACAATGAGCAGTTCTTC
few | TRBJ1-2 | - | 15 | TRBV19 | CASSIRWAVSYGYTF | TGTGCCAGTAGTATACGATGGGCTGTCAGCTATGGCTACACCTTC
- | TRBJ1-6 | TRBD1 | 16 | TRBV27 | CASSLSMTGLRSPPHF | TGTGCCAGCAGTTTATCAATGACAGGGTTGAGGTCACCCCCCCACTTT
few | TRBJ2-3 | - | 16 | TRBV7-3 | CASSLTARHLQDTQYF | TGTGCCAGCAGCTTAACGGCCAGACACTTACAAGATACGCAGTATTTT
- | TRBJ2-7 | - | 11 | TRBV20-1 | CSATLRVEQYF | TGCAGTGCTACCCTCAGGGTCGAGCAGTACTTC
- | TRBJ2-2 | - | 15 | TRBV29-1 | CSDHPSSGGHRELFF | TGCAGCGACCATCCCTCGAGCGGAGGCCACCGGGAGCTGTTTTTT
- | TRBJ2-1 | TRBD2 | 13 | TRBV15 | CATSRDIAGEEFF | TGTGCCACCAGCAGAGATATAGCGGGGGAGGAGTTCTTC
- | TRBJ1-1 | TRBD1 | 14 | TRBV28 | CASSEETGRAEAFF | TGTGCCAGCAGCGAAGAGACAGGGCGGGCCGAAGCTTTCTTT
- | TRBJ2-7 | - | 14 | TRBV2 | CASSEPGGTYEQYF | TGTGCCAGCAGTGAACCGGGGGGCACCTACGAGCAGTACTTC
- | TRBJ2-1 | TRBD2 | 16 | TRBV4-2 | CASSLGREALYNEQFF | TGTGCCAGCAGCCTCGGGCGGGAGGCCCTCTACAATGAGCAGTTCTTC
- | TRBJ1-2 | - | 14 | TRBV5-4 | CASSQGTSNYGYTF | TGTGCCAGCAGTCAAGGGACATCTAACTATGGCTACACCTTC
once | TRBJ1-5 | TRBD1 | 20 | TRBV11-3 | CASSLSPTHEEDRERQPQHF | TGTGCCAGCAGCCTAAGCCCCACCCACGAAGAGGACAGGGAGCGTCAGCCCCAGCATTTT
- | TRBJ2-5 | TRBD2 | 15 | TRBV2 | CASSVMTAGTETQYF | TGTGCCAGCAGTGTAATGACAGCGGGGACAGAGACCCAGTACTTC
- | TRBJ2-7 | - | 13 | TRBV28 | CASSLTRSYEQYF | TGTGCCAGCAGTCTCACTAGAAGCTACGAGCAGTACTTC
- | TRBJ2-1 | TRBD2 | 15 | TRBV5-1 | CASNLAGRSFNEQFF | TGCGCCAGCAACCTAGCGGGGAGGTCTTTCAATGAGCAGTTCTTC
- | TRBJ1-1 | - | 14 | TRBV7-9 | CASSLGPMNTEAFF | TGTGCCAGCAGCTTAGGTCCCATGAACACTGAAGCTTTCTTT
- | TRBJ2-1 | - | 14 | TRBV19 | CASSMAWDTNEQFF | TGTGCCAGTAGTATGGCATGGGACACCAATGAGCAGTTCTTC
- | TRBJ2-7 | TRBD2 | 15 | TRBV7-2 | CASSRTSGNLYEQYF | TGTGCCAGCAGCCGGACTAGCGGAAACCTCTACGAGCAGTACTTC
- | TRBJ2-5 | TRBD1 | 15 | TRBV5-1 | CASSRGRADQETQYF | TGCGCCAGCAGCAGGGGGCGTGCGGACCAAGAGACCCAGTACTTC
- | TRBJ1-1 | TRBD1 | 14 | TRBV5-1 | CASSLVGTGSEAFF | TGCGCCAGCAGCTTGGTCGGGACAGGGAGTGAAGCTTTCTTT
- | TRBJ2-7 | - | 18 | TRBV4-1 | CASSQEGVGGTGRYEQYF | TGCGCCAGCAGCCAAGAAGGGGTTGGGGGAACAGGGCGCTACGAGCAGTACTTC
- | TRBJ1-5 | - | 15 | TRBV6-1 | CASSPLGGNNQPQHF | TGTGCCAGCAGTCCCCTGGGAGGCAACAATCAGCCCCAGCATTTT
once | TRBJ2-5 | TRBD1 | 15 | TRBV7-2 | CASSFSQGLGETQYF | TGTGCCAGCAGCTTTTCACAGGGGCTAGGAGAGACCCAGTACTTC
- | TRBJ1-2 | TRBD1 | 12 | TRBV7-2 | CASSLQGGGYTF | TGTGCCAGCAGCTTGCAGGGGGGTGGCTACACCTTC
- | TRBJ2-7 | TRBD1 | 15 | TRBV5-1 | CASKPGTGLTYEQYF | TGCGCCAGCAAACCCGGGACAGGCCTCACCTACGAGCAGTACTTC
- | TRBJ2-6 | - | 14 | TRBV6-6 | CASSWSSGANVLTF | TGTGCCAGCAGCTGGAGCTCTGGGGCCAACGTCCTGACTTTC
- | TRBJ1-1 | TRBD1 | 14 | TRBV5-1 | CASRPPGQGPEAFF | TGCGCCAGCAGACCCCCGGGACAGGGGCCTGAAGCTTTCTTT
- | TRBJ1-2 | - | 15 | TRBV19 | CASSILLRTVHGYTF | TGTGCCAGTAGTATCCTCCTCCGGACAGTTCATGGCTACACCTTC
- | TRBJ2-7 | TRBD2 | 17 | TRBV4-3 | CASSQEGLAGSPYEQYF | TGCGCCAGCAGCCAAGAGGGCCTAGCGGGGTCCCCCTACGAGCAGTACTTC
few | TRBJ1-2 | TRBD1 | 13 | TRBV19 | CASSRDRNYGYTF | TGTGCCAGTAGTCGGGACAGAAACTATGGCTACACCTTC
- | TRBJ1-4 | - | 15 | TRBV5-6 | CASSFGHGRNEKLFF | TGTGCCAGCAGCTTTGGACACGGCCGGAATGAAAAACTGTTTTTT
- | TRBJ2-7 | TRBD2 | 18 | TRBV4-2 | CASSQTGLAGGPKYEQYF | TGTGCCAGCAGCCAAACGGGACTAGCGGGAGGGCCTAAGTACGAGCAGTACTTC